These 16 T cell receptor beta chains originate from one sample sequenced in a study of blood T cells in healthy people across ages (dated by TCRdb to 2015 to 2017). Libraries were constructed by 5' RACE. A second roughly 6 to 11 cycle PCR used a sample-barcoded 5' primer and a J-beta primer mix. TCRdb reanalyzed the raw reads on its own, using fastp at Q25 for trimming and MiXCR for clone calling, and kept in-frame beta chains. All rows with the same CDR3 protein become a single entry with the most common DNA and genes. Present in this sample are over 1,500,000 distinct CDR3 sequences, around 42% of which were seen just once. The ten biggest clones cover roughly 24% of the sample. Sequences were obtained from blood. The receptors originated from a human donor in good health.

V usage is TRBV3-1 and J usage is TRBJ2-3; D is uncertain. This CDR3 has 13 amino acids. Germline CDR1 and CDR2: LGHDT and YNNKEL (reference sequence). V was cut by 1 base and J by 5 bases, with 7 bases left in between. The CDR3 region has the DNA TGTGCCAGCAGCCAAGCCCTTCTAGATACGCAGTATTTT. Its protein product is CASSQALLDTQYF.

This chain uses TRBV20-1 with TRBJ2-1; D is ambiguous. Judging by the DNA end, TRBJ2-7 fits better; the J call may be wrong. From germline, CDR1 is DFQATT and CDR2 SNEGSKA (reference sequence). This CDR3 spans 18 amino acids. In DNA form, the CDR3 reads TGCAGTGCTAGAGATCGCTGGGCAGGCGAGAGCTCCTGCAATGAGCAGTACTTC. Its protein is CSARDRWAGESSCNEQYF.

V and J are TRBV7-9 and TRBJ2-1; TRBD1 is a possible D gene (6 bases). The germline V gene encodes CDR1 SEHNR and CDR2 FQNEAQ (reference sequence). The CDR3 sequence is 20 residues long. The germline V and J ends were trimmed by 7 bases and 3 bases, with 31 bases remaining between them. CDR3 coding DNA: TGTGCCAGCAAGCCCCAACAAACAGGGACCGGGGTCTCGTACTACAATGAGCAGTTCTTC. Amino acids: CASKPQQTGTGVSYYNEQFF.

The rearrangement links TRBV7-9 to TRBJ2-3; 7 positions agree with TRBD2. The CDR3 spans 15 residues. Germline CDR1 is SEHNR and CDR2 is FQNEAQ (reference sequence). The ends lost 5 bases at V and 1 base at J; junction bases unmatched: 6. In DNA, the CDR3 is TGTGCCAGCAGCAACCTAGCGGACGGCACAGATACGCAGTATTTT. It translates to CASSNLADGTDTQYF.

The J gene is TRBJ1-1, the V gene TRBV4-1, with D perhaps TRBD1 (5 bases). Per germline, CDR1 MGHRA and CDR2 YSYEKL. The CDR3 has 14 residues. Trimming took 4 bases from V and 4 from J, leaving 13 bases between them. CDR3 nucleotides: TGCGCCAGCAGCCCTAGGCTGGGGGGCACTGAAGCTTTCTTT. It specifies CASSPRLGGTEAFF.

This clonotype was picked up many times. The chain links TRBV4-1 to TRBJ2-7; 8 nucleotides line up with TRBD1. CDR1 and CDR2 from the germline V gene are MGHRA and YSYEKL. The CDR3 is made up of 17 amino acids. The ends lost 1 base at V and 2 bases at J; junction bases unmatched: 10. CDR3 residues: CASSQVGTGTGTYEQYF. The CDR3 nucleotides are TGCGCCAGCAGCCAAGTTGGAACCGGGACAGGTACCTACGAGCAGTACTTC.

There are a few counts of this clonotype. The chain couples TRBV7-2 to TRBJ1-2; a weak D match, TRBD1 (6 bases). The CDR3 spans 15 residues. V was shortened by 1 base and J by 7 bases, with 16 bases between the two germline ends. Looked up from germline, CDR1 is SGHTA and CDR2 is FQGNSA. As DNA, the CDR3 is TGTGCCAGCAGCTTAGGTCTTGCGGGGGCGCGTGGCTACACCTTC. It encodes CASSLGLAGARGYTF. Full variable domain (remainder filled in from reference TRBV7-2 and TRBJ1-2): GAGVSQSPSNKVTEKGKDVELRCDPISGHTALYWYRQSLGQGLEFLIYFQGNSAPDKSGLPSDRFSAERTGGSVSTLTIQRTQQEDSAVYLCASSLGLAGARGYTFGSGTRLTVV.

The CDR3 loop is CASTVVSGHGYTF. The DNA of the CDR3 is TGTGCCAGCACTGTCGTGTCAGGGCATGGCTACACCTTC. The chain couples TRBV2 to TRBJ1-2; the D gene is possibly TRBD1 (5 bases). V gave up 7 bases and J gave up 6 bases, with 15 bases separating them. Germline values: CDR1 SNHLY, CDR2 FYNNEI. The CDR3 has 13 amino acids.

This clonotype has more than one count but fewer than ten. This sequence joins TRBV7-8 and TRBJ1-1; D is ambiguous. V was pared by 2 bases and J by 0 bases, with 19 bases between. CDR3 length: 18 residues. Germline V CDR1 and CDR2: SGHVS, FQNEAQ. This CDR3 reads CASSLFRERLNMNTEAFF. In nucleotides, the CDR3 is TGTGCCAGCAGCTTATTTAGGGAACGGCTCAACATGAACACTGAAGCTTTCTTT.

V is TRBV7-9 and J is TRBJ2-1, with TRBD2 as a possible D gene (6 bases). The CDR3 length is 16 residues. V was pared by 5 bases and J by 7 bases, with 21 bases between. Germline V gene sequence: CDR1 SEHNR, CDR2 FQNEAQ (reference sequence). The CDR3 spells CASSPDNPQAGNEQFF. CDR3 DNA: TGTGCCAGCAGCCCAGACAATCCCCAGGCGGGGAATGAGCAGTTCTTC.

This CDR3 is CASSSGQGYGIGHEQYF. DNA for the CDR3: TGTGCCAGTAGTAGCGGACAGGGATACGGGATAGGCCACGAGCAGTACTTC. The V gene is TRBV19, the J gene TRBJ2-4, with 8 bases lining up with TRBD1. Judging by the DNA end, TRBJ2-7 fits better; the J call may be wrong. The CDR3 sequence is 17 residues long. Looked up from germline, CDR1 is LNHDA and CDR2 is SQIVND (reference sequence).

In its sample, this clonotype was seen a few times. The chain combines TRBV7-3 with TRBJ1-6; D unclear. Germline CDR1 reads SGHTA; CDR2 reads FQGTGA. There are 12 residues in the CDR3. V lost 1 base and J 10 bases, leaving 5 bases between the germline ends. CDR3 protein: CASSLMGSPLHF. CDR3 nucleotide sequence: TGTGCCAGCAGCTTAATGGGATCACCCCTCCACTTT.

This clonotype was recorded a few times. The V and J genes are TRBV7-8 and TRBJ2-5, with TRBD2 matching 11 bases. The CDR3 extends over 16 amino acids. The ends lost 5 bases at V and 6 bases at J; junction bases unmatched: 11. Germline values: CDR1 SGHVS, CDR2 FQNEAQ. CDR3 sequence: CASSQGLAETVKTQYF. The CDR3 bases are TGTGCCAGCAGCCAGGGACTAGCGGAGACAGTTAAGACCCAGTACTTC.

In this sample, this clonotype turned up many times. The chain recombines TRBV7-2 with TRBJ2-3, with TRBD1 identical over 7 bases. Trimming at V came to 6 bases and at J to 1 base, leaving 4 bases not matched to a gene. The CDR3 extends over 14 amino acids. Germline CDR1 reads SGHTA; CDR2 reads FQGNSA. The CDR3 nucleotides read TGTGCCAGCAGTTTCGACAGGGGCACAGATACGCAGTATTTT. Its translation is CASSFDRGTDTQYF.

The gene calls are TRBV20-1 and TRBJ2-5, with 12 bases identical to TRBD2. V gave up 6 bases and J gave up 4 bases; unmatched junction bases: 12. The CDR3 is made up of 16 amino acids. Germline V lookup: CDR1 DFQATT, CDR2 SNEGSKA (reference sequence). For the CDR3, the DNA is TGCAGTGCCCTAAGGCCGACTAGCGGGGGTAGAGAGACCCAGTACTTC. This gives the protein CSALRPTSGGRETQYF.

The chain uses TRBV6-2 or TRBV6-3 and TRBJ2-1; D tentatively fits TRBD1 or TRBD2 (5 bases each). V was cut by 4 bases and J by 0 bases, with 16 bases left in between. Germline-derived CDR1 and CDR2 are MNHEY and SVGEGT. The CDR3 runs 17 residues. CDR3 nucleotide sequence: TGTGCCAGCAGTTGGGGCTGGACCACTAGCTCCTACAATGAGCAGTTCTTC. Protein product: CASSWGWTTSSYNEQFF.